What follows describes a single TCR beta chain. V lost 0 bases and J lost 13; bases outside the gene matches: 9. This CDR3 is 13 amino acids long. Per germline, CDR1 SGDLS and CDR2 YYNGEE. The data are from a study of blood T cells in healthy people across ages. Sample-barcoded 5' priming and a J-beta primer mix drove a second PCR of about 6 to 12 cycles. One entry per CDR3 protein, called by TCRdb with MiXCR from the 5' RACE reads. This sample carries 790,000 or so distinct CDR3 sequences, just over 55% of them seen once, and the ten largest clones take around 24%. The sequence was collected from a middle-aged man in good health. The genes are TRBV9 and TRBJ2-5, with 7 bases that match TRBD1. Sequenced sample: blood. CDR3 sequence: CASSVESTGIPYF. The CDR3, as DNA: TGTGCCAGCAGCGTAGAATCGACAGGGATTCCGTACTTC.